These 11 T cell receptor beta chains were sequenced from one sample in a study of CD8 T cells in ankylosing spondylitis. Via MiXCR, TCRdb re-called the 5' RACE reads, giving one row per CDR3 protein. The sample has about 220,000 distinct CDR3 sequences, roughly 25% seen once. Material: blood, either unsorted or a sorted T cell fraction (not recorded which). These receptor sequences come from a male donor with ankylosing spondylitis or in good health (not recorded which).

V and J are TRBV4-2 and TRBJ2-3; TRBD1 matches at 7 bases. The trim removed 1 base at V and 2 bases at J, leaving 6 bases unmatched. The CDR3 contains 16 residues. Germline CDR1 is LGHNA and CDR2 is YNFKEQ. DNA for the CDR3: TGTGCCAGCAGCCAAGGACAGGGCGGTCACACAGATACGCAGTATTTT. Encoded protein: CASSQGQGGHTDTQYF.

This clonotype was recorded many times. The CDR3 loop is CASSLTGLRETQYF. The CDR3 coding sequence is TGCGCCAGCAGCTTGACAGGGCTGAGGGAGACCCAGTACTTC. V and J are TRBV5-1 and TRBJ2-5; possible D gene TRBD1, 6 bases. This CDR3 region has 14 residues. The ends were cut back, 1 base at V and 5 bases at J, with 12 bases in the middle. Germline lookup yields CDR1 SGHRS and CDR2 YFSETQ.

This clonotype was detected a few times. V and J are TRBV6-1 and TRBJ2-7; 10 nucleotides agree with TRBD2. The CDR3 is 16 amino acids. Trimming cost V 6 bases and J 5 bases; bases outside gene matches: 13. Germline V gene data show CDR1 as MNHNS and CDR2 as SASEGT. CDR3 sequence (DNA): TGTGCCAGCAGCCATACAGACGGAGCGGGAGGGAACGAGCAGTACTTC. This codes for CASSHTDGAGGNEQYF.

This rearrangement joins TRBV5-1 to TRBJ2-1, with 14 bases matching TRBD2. The CDR3 loop spans 18 amino acids. The trim removed 2 bases at V and 8 bases at J, leaving 12 bases unmatched. CDR1 SGHRS and CDR2 YFSETQ come from the germline V gene. In DNA, the CDR3 is TGCGCCAGCAGCTTAGGTCAAGAGACTAGCGGGAGGGCGTATGAGCAGTTCTTC. As protein: CASSLGQETSGRAYEQFF.

This clonotype was observed a handful of times. The V and J genes are TRBV27 and TRBJ1-4; weak D call: TRBD1 (5 bases). CDR3 length: 14 amino acids. CDR1 is MNHEY and CDR2 is SMNVEV in the germline V gene (reference sequence). Trimming pared 3 bases from V and 5 bases from J, leaving 10 bases between. The CDR3, as DNA: TGTGCCAGCAGTTTTGGGGCAGGGAATGAAAAACTGTTTTTT. The encoded protein is CASSFGAGNEKLFF.

This chain uses TRBV9 with TRBJ1-6; the D gene is possibly TRBD1 (5 bases). Trimming took 4 bases from V and 4 from J, leaving 9 bases between them. Germline CDR1 is SGDLS and CDR2 is YYNGEE. The CDR3 has 14 amino acids. CDR3 amino acids: CASSRRQYNSPLHF. CDR3 sequence (DNA): TGTGCCAGCAGCAGGAGACAGTATAATTCACCCCTCCACTTT.

The rearrangement uses TRBV4-2 and TRBJ2-7, with 7 bases matching TRBD2. V trimming: 1 base; J trimming: 6 bases; junction bases outside the gene matches: 9. Germline loops: CDR1 LGHNA, CDR2 YNFKEQ. This CDR3 spans 15 amino acids. The CDR3 DNA follows: TGTGCCAGCAGCCAAGTGGGCGGGAGATTCGGCGAGCAGTACTTC. This gives the protein CASSQVGGRFGEQYF.

A few counts support this clonotype. The chain is built from TRBV4-3 and TRBJ2-7; D gene ambiguous. The CDR3 sequence is 15 residues long. V dropped 1 base and J dropped 2 bases, with 12 bases sitting between them. From germline, CDR1 is LGHNA and CDR2 YSLEER. This CDR3 reads CASSQVVATAYEQYF. The CDR3 nucleotides read TGCGCCAGCAGCCAAGTCGTCGCCACAGCCTACGAGCAGTACTTC.

This clonotype was recorded at least ten times. The J gene is TRBJ2-7, the V gene TRBV5-5; 7 nucleotides align to TRBD1. The V gene's germline CDR1 is SGHKS and CDR2 YYEKEE (reference sequence). The ends lost 4 bases at V and 2 bases at J; junction bases unmatched: 9. The CDR3 length is 15 residues. The CDR3 sequence: CASSGNRQGAYEQYF. As DNA, the CDR3 is TGTGCCAGCAGCGGGAACCGACAGGGTGCCTACGAGCAGTACTTC.

The table lists this clonotype with many counts. The gene calls are TRBV6-5 and TRBJ2-5; unclear D gene. The CDR3 is made up of 14 amino acids. Trimming took 2 bases from V and 1 from J, leaving 8 bases between them. CDR1 and CDR2 (germline): MNHEY, SVGAGI. The CDR3 sequence is CASSYGTGQETQYF. DNA of the CDR3: TGTGCCAGCAGTTACGGCACGGGCCAAGAGACCCAGTACTTC.

This clonotype was observed at least ten times. The J gene is TRBJ1-1, the V gene TRBV5-1; no clear D gene. Looked up from germline, CDR1 is SGHRS and CDR2 is YFSETQ. This CDR3 contains 16 residues. The V gene lost 0 bases and the J gene lost 4 bases, with 16 bases spanning the gap. CDR3 in DNA: TGCGCCAGCAGCTTGGCACTCTCCCTTGGAGGCACTGAAGCTTTCTTT. This translates into CASSLALSLGGTEAFF. The full variable domain, in which reference TRBV5-1 and TRBJ1-1 provide the parts outside the CDR3, is KAGVTQTPRYLIKTRGQQVTLSCSPISGHRSVSWYQQTPGQGLQFLFEYFSETQRNKGNFPGRFSGRQFSNSRSEMNVSTLELGDSALYLCASSLALSLGGTEAFFGQGTRLTVV.